This T cell receptor beta chain is drawn from a study of blood T cell repertoires in COVID-19. Study-level background: From T cells, B-cell-depleted T cells, or PBMCs came the material, which was cDNA or gDNA.

Cohort 3 donors were reported recovered after two negative PCRs, clearance, or symptom resolution. Unmatched junction bases numbered 11, after V lost 3 bases and J lost 3 bases. Germline V gene lookup returns CDR1 MGHRA and CDR2 YSYEKL. The CDR3 consists of 19 residues. Original analysis: From reference gene primer amplification, estimates of nucleated cell counts were derived. Profiling relied on immunoSEQ multiplex PCR, and the TCRdb table lists in-frame clones only, not all of them. The V and J calls and clone size come from that table; D and trimming were worked out from the DNA. There are around 450,000 clones in the sample; approximately 86% occur only once, and 0.7% lies in the top ten.

The sequence was obtained from a woman between 18 and 29 years old who had recovered from COVID-19. The chain links TRBV4-1 to TRBJ2-2, with 12 bases aligning to TRBD2. Material: PBMCs or T cells enriched from blood (not recorded which). The CDR3 loop reads CASSHGTSGPKQYTGELFF. For the CDR3, the DNA is TGCGCCAGCAGCCACGGGACTAGCGGGCCTAAACAATACACCGGGGAGCTGTTTTTT.